This T cell receptor beta chain originates from a study of CXCR3-negative and CXCR3-positive naive CD8 T cells. Study background: Overall TRB read output was about 140 million, and each library contained about 1.5 +/- 0.3 million reads. Study findings and constraints: Comparison of naive subsets found surface CD5 to be comparable, and TCR strength was inferred on the basis of TRB CDR3 properties.

For this clonotype: The antigen remains undetermined.

The study made its TRB cDNA libraries by 5' RACE, adding UMI labels. Reanalyzing the 5' RACE reads, TCRdb keeps one entry per CDR3 protein, without DNA. This sample's table reports more than 65,000 distinct CDR3 sequences. The CDR3 consists of 15 residues. Germline values: CDR1 MDHEN, CDR2 SYDVKM. In triplicate, each CD8+ T cell subset was sorted at 300,000 cells per replicate. A CD45RO-CCR7+CD27+CD95- phenotype identified naive CD8+ T cells. This receptor was obtained from a human donor in good health. Some clones in this sample may be carry-over from other donors' samples. The V call is TRBV28, the J call TRBJ1-5; TCRdb indicates TRBD1, and absent DNA this call remains unverified. The sequenced material came from naive CXCR3- CD8+ T cells from blood. The subset denotes: CD45RO-CCR7+CD27+CD95- naive CD8+ T cells lacking CXCR3 (TNR3-). CDR3: CASSWRGQGGQPQHF.